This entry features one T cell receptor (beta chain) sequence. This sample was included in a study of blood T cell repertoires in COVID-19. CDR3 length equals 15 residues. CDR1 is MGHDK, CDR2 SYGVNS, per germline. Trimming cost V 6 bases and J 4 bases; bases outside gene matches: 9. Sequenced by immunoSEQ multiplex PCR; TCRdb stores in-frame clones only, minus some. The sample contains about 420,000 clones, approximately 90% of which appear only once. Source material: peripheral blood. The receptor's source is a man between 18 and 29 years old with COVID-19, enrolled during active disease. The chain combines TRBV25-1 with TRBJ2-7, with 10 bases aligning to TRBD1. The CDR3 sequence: CASRDPGTGDYEQYF. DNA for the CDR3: TGTGCCAGCAGGGATCCCGGGACAGGGGATTACGAGCAGTACTTC.